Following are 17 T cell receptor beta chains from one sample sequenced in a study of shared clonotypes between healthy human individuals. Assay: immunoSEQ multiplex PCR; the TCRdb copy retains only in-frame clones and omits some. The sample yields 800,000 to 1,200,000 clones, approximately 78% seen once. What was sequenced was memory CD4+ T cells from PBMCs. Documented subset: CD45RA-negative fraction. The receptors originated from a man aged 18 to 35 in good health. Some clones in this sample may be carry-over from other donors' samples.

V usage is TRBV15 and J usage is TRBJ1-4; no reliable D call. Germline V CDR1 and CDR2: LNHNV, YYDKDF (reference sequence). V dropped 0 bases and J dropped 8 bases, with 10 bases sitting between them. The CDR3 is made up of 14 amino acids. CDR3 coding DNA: TGTGCCACCAGCAGAGATAGGGCTCAGGAAAAACTGTTTTTT. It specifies CATSRDRAQEKLFF.

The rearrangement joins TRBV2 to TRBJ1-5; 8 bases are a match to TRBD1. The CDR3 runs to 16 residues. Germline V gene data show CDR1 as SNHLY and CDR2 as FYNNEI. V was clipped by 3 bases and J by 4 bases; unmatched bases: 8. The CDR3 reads CASSEQGARVNQPQHF. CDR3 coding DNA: TGTGCCAGCAGTGAGCAGGGGGCGAGAGTTAATCAGCCCCAGCATTTT.

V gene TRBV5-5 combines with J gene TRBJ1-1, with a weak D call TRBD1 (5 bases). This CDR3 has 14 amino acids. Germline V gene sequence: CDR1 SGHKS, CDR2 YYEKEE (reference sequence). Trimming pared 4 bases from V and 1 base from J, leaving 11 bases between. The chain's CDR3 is CASSPQGQNTEAFF. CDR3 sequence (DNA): TGTGCCAGCAGCCCCCAGGGCCAGAACACTGAAGCTTTCTTT.

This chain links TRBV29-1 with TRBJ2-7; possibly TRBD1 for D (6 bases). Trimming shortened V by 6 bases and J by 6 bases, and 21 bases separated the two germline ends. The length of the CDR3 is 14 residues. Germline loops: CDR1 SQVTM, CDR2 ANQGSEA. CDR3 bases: TGCAGCGTCCGACCCCTGTTACAGGGTAGCGAGCAGTACTTC. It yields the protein CSVRPLLQGSEQYF.

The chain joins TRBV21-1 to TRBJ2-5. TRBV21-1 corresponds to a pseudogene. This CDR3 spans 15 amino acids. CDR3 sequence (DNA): TGTGCCAGCAGCAACCGTGACGGACCGGTGGGGACCCAGTACTTC. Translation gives CASSNRDGPVGTQYF.

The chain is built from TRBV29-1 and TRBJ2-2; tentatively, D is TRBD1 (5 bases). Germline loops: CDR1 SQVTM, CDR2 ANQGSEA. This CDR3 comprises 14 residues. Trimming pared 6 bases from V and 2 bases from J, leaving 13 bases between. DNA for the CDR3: TGCAGCGTCGACGACGGACAAAACACCGGGGAGCTGTTTTTT. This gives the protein CSVDDGQNTGELFF.

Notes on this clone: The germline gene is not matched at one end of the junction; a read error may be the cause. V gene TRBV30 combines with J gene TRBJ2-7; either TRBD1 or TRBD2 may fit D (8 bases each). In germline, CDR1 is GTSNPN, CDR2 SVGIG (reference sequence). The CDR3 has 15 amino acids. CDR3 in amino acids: CVWSRGQGLVEEQYF. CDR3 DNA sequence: TGTGTCTGGAGTCGAGGACAGGGACTAGTAGAGGAGCAGTACTTC.

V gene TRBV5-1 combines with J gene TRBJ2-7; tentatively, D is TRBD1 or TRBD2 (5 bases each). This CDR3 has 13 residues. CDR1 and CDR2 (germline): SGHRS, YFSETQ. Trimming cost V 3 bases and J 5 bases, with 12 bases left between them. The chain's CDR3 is CASSSGWGNEQYF. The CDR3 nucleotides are TGCGCCAGCAGCTCGGGGTGGGGGAACGAGCAGTACTTC. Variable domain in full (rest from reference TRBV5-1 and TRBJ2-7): KAGVTQTPRYLIKTRGQQVTLSCSPISGHRSVSWYQQTPGQGLQFLFEYFSETQRNKGNFPGRFSGRQFSNSRSEMNVSTLELGDSALYLCASSSGWGNEQYFGPGTRLTVT.

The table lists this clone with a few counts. Here the CDR3 DNA reads TGTGCCAGCAGGGCGGTTTTCCAAGAGACCCAGTACTTC. It specifies CASRAVFQETQYF. The chain is built from TRBV28 and TRBJ2-5; D unresolved. Germline CDR1 is MDHEN and CDR2 is SYDVKM. This CDR3 spans 13 amino acids. Trimming took 6 bases from V and 1 from J, leaving 9 bases between them.

The CDR3 region is CASSFVGLLSDTQYF. DNA for the CDR3: TGTGCCAGCAGTTTTGTGGGACTTCTGTCAGATACGCAGTATTTT. The chain joins TRBV27 to TRBJ2-3; D possibly corresponds to TRBD2 (6 bases). CDR3 length equals 15 residues. Trimming removed 3 bases from V and 4 bases from J, with 14 bases in between. Germline V gene data show CDR1 as MNHEY and CDR2 as SMNVEV (reference sequence).

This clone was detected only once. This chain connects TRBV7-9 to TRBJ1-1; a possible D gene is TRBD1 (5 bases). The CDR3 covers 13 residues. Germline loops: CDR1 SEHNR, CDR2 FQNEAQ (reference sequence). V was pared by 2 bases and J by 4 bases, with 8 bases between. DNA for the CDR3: TGTGCCAGCAGCTTATCCGGGGGCACTGAAGCTTTCTTT. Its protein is CASSLSGGTEAFF.

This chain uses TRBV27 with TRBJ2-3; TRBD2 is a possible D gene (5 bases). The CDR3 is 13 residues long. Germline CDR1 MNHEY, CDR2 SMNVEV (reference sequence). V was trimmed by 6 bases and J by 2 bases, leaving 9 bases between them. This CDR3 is CASRGVDTDTQYF. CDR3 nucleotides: TGTGCCAGCAGGGGAGTGGACACAGATACGCAGTATTTT.

Here the CDR3 reads CASSVGGSGANVLTF. As DNA, the CDR3 is TGTGCCAGCAGTGTCGGGGGCTCTGGGGCCAACGTCCTGACTTTC. This chain joins TRBV7-3 and TRBJ2-6; possibly TRBD2 for D (6 bases). This CDR3 is built from 15 residues. Germline CDR1 reads SGHTA; CDR2 reads FQGTGA. V was clipped by 6 bases and J by 0 bases, with 9 bases between them.

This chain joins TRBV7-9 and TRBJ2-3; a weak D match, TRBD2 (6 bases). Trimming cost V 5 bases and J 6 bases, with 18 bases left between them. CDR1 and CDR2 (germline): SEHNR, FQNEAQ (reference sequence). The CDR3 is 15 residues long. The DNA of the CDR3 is TGTGCCAGCAGCCCGGGGGACCGCTCAGGGGATACGCAGTATTTT. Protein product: CASSPGDRSGDTQYF. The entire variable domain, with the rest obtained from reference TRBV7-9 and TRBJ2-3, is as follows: DTGVSQNPRHKITKRGQNVTFRCDPISEHNRLYWYRQTLGQGPEFLTYFQNEAQLEKSRLLSDRFSAERPKGSFSTLEIQRTEQGDSAMYLCASSPGDRSGDTQYFGPGTRLTVL.

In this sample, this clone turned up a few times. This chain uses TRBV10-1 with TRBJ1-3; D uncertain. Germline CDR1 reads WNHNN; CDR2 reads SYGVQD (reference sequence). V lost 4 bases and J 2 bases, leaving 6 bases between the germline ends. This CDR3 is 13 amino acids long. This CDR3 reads CASSVAAGNTIYF. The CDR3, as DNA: TGCGCCAGCAGTGTGGCAGCTGGAAACACCATATATTTT.

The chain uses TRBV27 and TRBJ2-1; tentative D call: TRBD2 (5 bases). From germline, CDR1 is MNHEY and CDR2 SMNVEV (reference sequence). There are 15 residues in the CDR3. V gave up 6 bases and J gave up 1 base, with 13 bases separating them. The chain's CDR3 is CASSPTRASYNEQFF. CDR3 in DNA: TGTGCCAGCAGCCCAACTAGGGCTTCCTACAATGAGCAGTTCTTC.

The CDR3 DNA is TGTGCCAGCGCTAATAGAAACAGGGCTCTTAGCAATCAGCCCCAGCATTTT. Encoded protein: CASANRNRALSNQPQHF. The chain links TRBV28 to TRBJ1-5, with TRBD1 as a possible D gene (6 bases). CDR1 MDHEN and CDR2 SYDVKM come from the germline V gene. The CDR3 covers 17 residues. Trimming cost V 8 bases and J 0 bases, with 20 bases left between them.